This T cell receptor (beta chain) was profiled in a study of CD8 T cells in Susac syndrome. RNA in amounts of roughly 0.5 to 1 ug was reverse transcribed with random hexamers. Amplification of TCR beta CDR3 used immunoSEQ multiplex PCR across 54 Vbeta and 13 Jbeta. TCRdb analysed the immunoSEQ multiplex PCR reads with MiXCR anew, one entry per CDR3 protein. The sample shows about 120,000 distinct CDR3 sequences, roughly 94% of them seen only once. The CDR3 extends over 15 amino acids. With V trimmed by 9 bases and J by 5 bases, 10 bases remained unmatched. Germline V CDR1 and CDR2: MGHDK, SYGVNS. The sequenced sample consisted of CD4+ T cells from PBMCs. The receptor comes from a human donor in good health. The chain recombines TRBV25-1 with TRBJ2-1; 10 bases align to TRBD2. The CDR3: CASRGGTSANNEQFF. The CDR3 coding sequence is TGTGCCAGTAGGGGTGGGACTAGCGCGAACAATGAGCAGTTCTTC.